Each of the 22 T cell receptor beta chains below was sequenced from the same sample in a study of identifying expanded T cells in peripheral blood. Clones were sequenced by immunoSEQ multiplex PCR, and TCRdb holds only the in-frame ones, with some missing. The sample carries about 83,000 clones, 89% recorded once. The material sequenced was blood. The source is a person aged 18 to 70 in good health.

V usage is TRBV27 and J usage is TRBJ1-5; D gene uncertain. Per germline, CDR1 MNHEY and CDR2 SMNVEV (reference sequence). The CDR3 loop spans 14 amino acids. V dropped 6 bases and J dropped 1 base, with 10 bases sitting between them. CDR3 bases: TGTGCCAGCAGCCCCGGGTGGAGCAATCAGCCCCAGCATTTT. Amino acids: CASSPGWSNQPQHF.

The V gene is TRBV9, the J gene TRBJ2-2, with D uncertain. Trimming cost V 0 bases and J 1 base, with 1 base left between them. The CDR3 is 13 amino acids. The germline gives CDR1 SGDLS, CDR2 YYNGEE. DNA of the CDR3: TGTGCCAGCAGCGTAGGGAACACCGGGGAGCTGTTTTTT. This translates into CASSVGNTGELFF.

V is TRBV5-1 and J is TRBJ2-3; 7 nucleotides line up with TRBD2. There are 14 residues in the CDR3. Germline V gene data show CDR1 as SGHRS and CDR2 as YFSETQ. The junction had 6 bases not matched to a gene; V was cut back by 2 bases and J by 6 bases. DNA for the CDR3: TGCGCCAGCAGCTTTGCGGGAGAGGGGGATACGCAGTATTTT. As protein: CASSFAGEGDTQYF.

This clone was observed a single time. The chain joins TRBV5-4 to TRBJ2-6; 9 bases map to TRBD1. CDR1 and CDR2 from the germline V gene are SGHNT and YYREEE (reference sequence). The J segment lost 0 bases and the V segment lost 3 bases, leaving 4 bases of the junction unmatched. The CDR3 runs to 17 residues. CDR3 in amino acids: CASSSGTGTSGANVLTF. CDR3 DNA: TGTGCCAGCAGCTCCGGGACAGGGACCTCTGGGGCCAACGTCCTGACTTTC.

The chain is built from TRBV7-2 and TRBJ2-7; possible D gene TRBD2, 6 bases. From germline, CDR1 is SGHTA and CDR2 FQGNSA. The CDR3 is made up of 15 amino acids. V lost 1 base to trimming and J lost 5 bases, with 15 bases between them. The CDR3 nucleotides read TGTGCCAGCAGCTTAGTCGGGGGATTGGAAAACGAGCAGTACTTC. This sequence encodes CASSLVGGLENEQYF.

For this clone: Other DNA sequences in the same sample also yield this CDR3. The CDR3 spells CASSTSGGYEQYF. CDR3 nucleotides: TGTGCCAGTAGCACTTCGGGGGGCTACGAGCAGTACTTC. V is TRBV19 and J is TRBJ2-7; 7 bases match TRBD2. Germline CDR1 is LNHDA and CDR2 is SQIVND (reference sequence). The CDR3 has 13 amino acids. J gave up 3 bases and V 6 bases, and 5 bases lay outside the gene matches.

The V and J genes are TRBV6-6 and TRBJ1-1; possibly TRBD1 for D (6 bases). There are 11 residues in the CDR3. Trimming took off 8 bases at V and 6 bases at J, with 10 bases between the two ends. CDR1 is MNHNY, CDR2 SVGAGI, per germline (reference sequence). The CDR3: CASGHRAEAFF. The CDR3 region has the DNA TGTGCCAGCGGACACAGGGCTGAAGCTTTCTTT.

The chain has TRBV30 and TRBJ2-1; D ambiguous. The CDR3 sequence is 11 residues long. The germline CDR1 and CDR2 sequences are GTSNPN and SVGIG (reference sequence). The germline V and J ends were trimmed by 0 bases and 8 bases, with 5 bases remaining between them. The CDR3 protein is CAWSVRHEQFF. CDR3 DNA: TGTGCCTGGAGTGTACGACATGAGCAGTTCTTC.

The sample holds one count of this clone. The chain recombines TRBV19 with TRBJ1-2, with 7 bases lining up with TRBD1. CDR3 length: 11 amino acids. Trimming removed 6 bases from V and 9 bases from J; junction bases left unmatched: 4. Germline V lookup: CDR1 LNHDA, CDR2 SQIVND (reference sequence). The chain's CDR3 is CASRQGDSYTF. The CDR3 DNA reads as TGTGCCAGTAGGCAGGGGGATAGCTACACCTTC.

In its sample, this clone was seen once. The chain links TRBV7-2 to TRBJ2-1; TRBD2 matches 13 bases. The CDR3 extends over 18 amino acids. The germline CDR1 and CDR2 sequences are SGHTA and FQGNSA. V shed 1 base and J 6 bases; nucleotides not matched to a gene: 9. The CDR3 loop reads CASSLVSTSGRASNEQFF. The DNA for the CDR3 is TGTGCCAGCAGCTTAGTCTCAACTAGCGGGAGGGCCAGCAATGAGCAGTTCTTC.

The chain uses TRBV7-3 and TRBJ2-2, with a weak D call TRBD1 (6 bases). This CDR3 contains 13 residues. Germline CDR1 and CDR2: SGHTA and FQGTGA. Between the trimmed V and J ends, which lost 5 bases and 3 bases, there was a span of 7 bases. The DNA for the CDR3 is TGTGCCAGCAGCCCAGGGGACACCGGGGAGCTGTTTTTT. Its protein is CASSPGDTGELFF.

The chain couples TRBV6-5 to TRBJ1-1; D is unresolved. The V gene's germline CDR1 is MNHEY and CDR2 SVGAGI. Deletions cut 6 bases from V and 0 bases from J, with 8 bases between. The CDR3 has 13 amino acids. The CDR3 here is CASSRNLNTEAFF. CDR3 DNA sequence: TGTGCCAGCAGCAGGAACCTGAACACTGAAGCTTTCTTT.

The rearrangement joins TRBV7-6 to TRBJ2-5, with D unresolved. CDR1 and CDR2 from the germline V gene are SGHVS and FNYEAQ. Trimming left V 1 base short and J 4 bases short, with 10 bases between. CDR3 length: 14 residues. CDR3 loop: CASSLVTPGETQYF. The CDR3 DNA is TGTGCCAGCAGCTTAGTAACACCCGGAGAGACCCAGTACTTC.

The CDR3 DNA follows: TGTGCCAGCGCTCCGGGACAGGGCGGTGGAAACACCATATATTTT. This gives the protein CASAPGQGGGNTIYF. The chain recombines TRBV18 with TRBJ1-3; 9 bases are shared with TRBD1. V shed 8 bases, J shed 3 bases, and the junction held 8 bases outside the gene matches. The CDR3 loop spans 15 amino acids. Germline V CDR1 and CDR2: KGHSH, LQKENI.

The chain uses TRBV6-1 and TRBJ2-1, with 9 bases aligning to TRBD1. Germline trimming cut 6 bases from V and 8 bases from J; bases unmatched to any gene: 8. The CDR3 totals 14 residues. The V gene's germline CDR1 is MNHNS and CDR2 SASEGT. The CDR3 DNA is TGTGCCAGCAGACGGAGACAGGGGGGCGATGAGCAGTTCTTC. This sequence encodes CASRRRQGGDEQFF.

The chain uses TRBV7-2 and TRBJ1-1; 10 bases align to TRBD1. Losses at the gene ends were 3 bases for V and 9 bases for J; bases not matched to a gene: 7. This CDR3 spans 14 amino acids. Germline CDR1 and CDR2: SGHTA and FQGNSA. CDR3 DNA sequence: TGTGCCAGCAGCTTCCAGGGACAGGGGAGAAAAGCTTTCTTT. Translation gives CASSFQGQGRKAFF.

This chain links TRBV19 with TRBJ1-4; unclear D gene. Looked up from germline, CDR1 is LNHDA and CDR2 is SQIVND (reference sequence). V was trimmed by 7 bases and J by 8 bases, leaving 14 bases between them. The CDR3 is made up of 13 amino acids. The CDR3 loop is CASKPGAGEKLFF. The CDR3 DNA sequence: TGTGCCAGTAAACCGGGAGCGGGCGAAAAACTGTTTTTT.

V is TRBV10-3 and J is TRBJ2-3, with D tentatively TRBD1 (5 bases). Trimming shortened V by 4 bases and J by 2 bases, and 10 bases separated the two germline ends. The CDR3 covers 14 residues. The V gene's germline CDR1 is ENHRY and CDR2 SYGVKD. The CDR3 reads CAISARVNTDTQYF. CDR3 DNA sequence: TGTGCCATCAGTGCCAGGGTTAACACAGATACGCAGTATTTT.

This clone was picked up one time. The chain couples TRBV28 to TRBJ2-2; D perhaps matches TRBD2 (7 bases). Germline CDR1 reads MDHEN; CDR2 reads SYDVKM. This CDR3 is 15 amino acids long. V was cut by 6 bases and J by 4 bases, with 15 bases left in between. The CDR3 DNA is TGTGCCAGCAGCCCTCGGGGAGGGGGCACCGGGGAGCTGTTTTTT. It encodes CASSPRGGGTGELFF.

This chain connects TRBV5-3 to TRBJ2-3; D is tentatively TRBD1 or TRBD2 (5 bases each). TRBV5-3 is an open reading frame, and its role is uncertain. The V end lost 4 bases, the J end lost 6 bases, and 12 bases lay between the germline ends. The CDR3 contains 13 residues. For the CDR3, the DNA is TGTGCCAGAAGCGGGACGGGCTTGGATACGCAGTATTTT. This translates into CARSGTGLDTQYF.

The V call is TRBV9, the J call TRBJ2-3; 9 bases line up with TRBD2. J was trimmed by 2 bases and V by 4 bases; bases with no gene match: 8. Germline CDR1 and CDR2: SGDLS and YYNGEE. CDR3 size: 16 residues. The CDR3 region is CASSREAGGHTDTQYF. CDR3 coding DNA: TGTGCCAGCAGCCGTGAAGCGGGGGGACACACAGATACGCAGTATTTT.

The rearrangement joins TRBV5-4 to TRBJ2-7, with TRBD2 matching 8 bases. J lost 6 bases, V lost 4 bases, and 12 bases had no gene match. The CDR3 length is 15 residues. Germline V gene sequence: CDR1 SGHNT, CDR2 YYREEE (reference sequence). The DNA for the CDR3 is TGTGCCAGCAGCCCCAGACAAGGCGGGGGGCTCGAGCAGTACTTC. This codes for CASSPRQGGGLEQYF.